This paragraph covers one T cell receptor beta chain sequence. Clones were read by immunoSEQ multiplex PCR, and TCRdb kept only the in-frame ones, dropping some. The table shows tens of thousands of clones, with roughly 76% occurring only once. These data are taken from a study of blood T cell repertoires in COVID-19. Study summary: The analysed material was cDNA or gDNA that came from T cells, B-cell-depleted T cells, or PBMCs.

The sequence derives from a man older than 75 with COVID-19, enrolled during active disease. The sequencing sample was made of peripheral blood.

CDR3 in DNA: TGTGCCAGTAACACCAGGGTCGGCTATGGCTACACCTTC. Its protein is CASNTRVGYGYTF. V usage is TRBV19 and J usage is TRBJ1-2; a possible D gene is TRBD1 (5 bases). Trimming cost V 7 bases and J 4 bases, with 13 bases left between them. The CDR3 is made up of 13 amino acids. Looked up from germline, CDR1 is LNHDA and CDR2 is SQIVND (reference sequence).